Each of the 14 T cell receptor beta chains below was sequenced from the same sample in a study of shared clonotypes between healthy human individuals. Sequencing used immunoSEQ multiplex PCR; TCRdb keeps in-frame clones, though not all of them. The data contain some 1,100,000 clones, around 82% of them singletons. The sequenced sample was memory CD4+ T cells from PBMCs. Subset: CD45RA-negative fraction. The receptors derive from a man younger than 35 in good health. Some clones in this sample may be carry-over from other donors' samples.

The chain combines TRBV11-2 with TRBJ2-2; 9 nucleotides align to TRBD2. This CDR3 region has 17 residues. With 0 bases clipped from V and 4 bases from J, the junction kept 6 bases outside the gene matches. Germline CDR1 is SGHAT and CDR2 is FQNNGV. The CDR3 reads CASSLEFSGSRTGELFF. CDR3 sequence (DNA): TGTGCCAGCAGCTTAGAGTTTAGCGGGAGTCGCACCGGGGAGCTGTTTTTT.

A remark on this clone: Other DNA variants within this sample encode the same CDR3. V and J are TRBV20-1 and TRBJ2-7; D not certain. Germline V gene sequence: CDR1 DFQATT, CDR2 SNEGSKA (reference sequence). Between the trimmed V and J ends, which lost 5 bases and 3 bases, there was a span of 5 bases. The CDR3 extends over 10 amino acids. The DNA for the CDR3 is TGCAGTGCTGGGGACTACGAGCAGTACTTC. The encoded protein is CSAGDYEQYF.

In DNA, the CDR3 is TGTGCCAGCAGTGTAAGGCGGGAGGATCACTCTGGGGCCAACGTCCTGACTTTC. This encodes CASSVRREDHSGANVLTF. This chain connects TRBV6-1 to TRBJ2-6, with TRBD2 matching 8 bases. Germline V lookup: CDR1 MNHNS, CDR2 SASEGT. This CDR3 spans 18 amino acids. The V gene end was trimmed by 4 bases and the J gene end by 0 bases; junction bases not matched to a gene: 8.

The chain carries TRBV19 and TRBJ2-6; 8 bases match TRBD1. V lost 4 bases and J lost 1; bases outside the gene matches: 0. The V gene's germline CDR1 is LNHDA and CDR2 SQIVND (reference sequence). The CDR3 contains 15 residues. CDR3 in amino acids: CASSRDRSGANVLTF. In DNA form, the CDR3 reads TGTGCCAGTAGTAGGGACAGGTCTGGGGCCAACGTCCTGACTTTC.

The rearrangement uses TRBV4-1 and TRBJ2-5, with unresolved D. V gave up 1 base and J gave up 5 bases, with 8 bases separating them. The CDR3 contains 13 residues. Germline assignment: CDR1 MGHRA and CDR2 YSYEKL. The CDR3 sequence: CASSQVVRETQYF. DNA of the CDR3: TGCGCCAGCAGCCAAGTAGTTCGGGAGACCCAGTACTTC.

CDR3 loop: CASSAGANYNEQFF. In nucleotides, the CDR3 is TGTGCCAGCAGTGCAGGGGCAAACTACAATGAGCAGTTCTTC. The V call is TRBV6-1, the J call TRBJ2-1; TRBD1 is a possible D gene (6 bases). The CDR3 spans 14 residues. V lost 4 bases, J lost 3 bases, and 10 bases lay in between. Germline V gene data show CDR1 as MNHNS and CDR2 as SASEGT.

This chain joins TRBV6-5 and TRBJ2-7, with D tentatively TRBD2 (6 bases). This CDR3 spans 14 amino acids. Trimming removed 4 bases from V and 5 bases from J, with 15 bases in between. Germline V gene data show CDR1 as MNHEY and CDR2 as SVGAGI. DNA of the CDR3: TGTGCCAGCAGTTCAAACCGGGGGTCGGACGAGCAGTACTTC. It specifies CASSSNRGSDEQYF.

The rearrangement links TRBV28 to TRBJ1-2; D unclear. V shed 6 bases and J shed 5 bases, with 10 bases lying between them. CDR1 is MDHEN and CDR2 is SYDVKM in the germline V gene. This CDR3 is built from 12 residues. CDR3 nucleotide sequence: TGTGCCAGCAGAAACACCACATATGGCTACACCTTC. The encoded protein is CASRNTTYGYTF.

The chain recombines TRBV7-7 with TRBJ2-1; no definite D call. The CDR3 is made up of 13 amino acids. Trimming left V 2 bases short and J 5 bases short, with 7 bases between. Germline V CDR1 and CDR2: SSHAT, FNYEAQ (reference sequence). The CDR3 DNA reads TGTGCCAGCAGCTTAAATCAGGACAATGAGCAGTTCTTC. It codes for CASSLNQDNEQFF.

CDR3 region: CASTRPGQGFYEQYF. The CDR3 DNA is TGTGCCAGCACCAGACCGGGACAGGGGTTCTACGAGCAGTACTTC. This sequence joins TRBV6-1 and TRBJ2-7, with 10 bases lining up with TRBD1. V dropped 7 bases and J dropped 3; count of bases not matched to a gene: 9. In germline, CDR1 is MNHNS, CDR2 SASEGT. CDR3 size: 15 residues.

This clone was observed a handful of times. The genes are TRBV5-1 and TRBJ1-1, with D tentatively TRBD1 (6 bases). The CDR3 spans 14 residues. CDR1 SGHRS and CDR2 YFSETQ come from the germline V gene. The V end was cut by 4 bases, the J end by 0 bases, with 10 bases between. DNA for the CDR3: TGCGCCAGCAGCAGAACAGGGTTGAACACTGAAGCTTTCTTT. Translated, it gives CASSRTGLNTEAFF.

The chain uses TRBV28 and TRBJ1-2; no clear D. With 5 bases removed from V and 4 bases from J, the gap between germline ends came to 14 bases. Germline loops: CDR1 MDHEN, CDR2 SYDVKM. This CDR3 has 14 residues. CDR3 nucleotide sequence: TGTGCCAGCAGTGAGCGACGGTTTCTCTATGGCTACACCTTC. Translation gives CASSERRFLYGYTF.

J is TRBJ1-2 and V is TRBV5-4; 8 positions match TRBD1. This CDR3 is built from 17 residues. V lost 1 base to trimming and J lost 7 bases; unmatched junction nucleotides: 15. Germline CDR1 reads SGHNT; CDR2 reads YYREEE (reference sequence). DNA of the CDR3: TGTGCCAGCAGCTTGCCCGAGACAGGGGCTCTAATTGGTGGCTACACCTTC. It translates to CASSLPETGALIGGYTF.

The rearrangement joins TRBV7-2 to TRBJ1-1; 7 nucleotides align to TRBD1. Looked up from germline, CDR1 is SGHTA and CDR2 is FQGNSA. This CDR3 is built from 14 residues. V lost 5 bases, J lost 4 bases, and 7 bases stayed unmatched. CDR3 loop: CASSITQGTTEAFF. The DNA for the CDR3 is TGTGCCAGCAGCATAACACAGGGGACCACTGAAGCTTTCTTT.